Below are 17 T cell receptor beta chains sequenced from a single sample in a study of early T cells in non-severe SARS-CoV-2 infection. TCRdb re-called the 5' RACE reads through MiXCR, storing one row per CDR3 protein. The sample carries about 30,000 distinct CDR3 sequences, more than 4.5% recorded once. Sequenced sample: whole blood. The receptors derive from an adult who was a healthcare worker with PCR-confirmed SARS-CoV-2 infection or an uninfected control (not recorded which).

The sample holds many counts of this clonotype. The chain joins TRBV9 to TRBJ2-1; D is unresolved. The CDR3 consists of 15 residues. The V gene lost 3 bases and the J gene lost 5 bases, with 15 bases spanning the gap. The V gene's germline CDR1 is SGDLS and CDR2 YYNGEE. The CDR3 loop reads CASSGDGSGHNEQFF. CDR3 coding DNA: TGTGCCAGCAGCGGAGACGGTTCCGGGCACAATGAGCAGTTCTTC.

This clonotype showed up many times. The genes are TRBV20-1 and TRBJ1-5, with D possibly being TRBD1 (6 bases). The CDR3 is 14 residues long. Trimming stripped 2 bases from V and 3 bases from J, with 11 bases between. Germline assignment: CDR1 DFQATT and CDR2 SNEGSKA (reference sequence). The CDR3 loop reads CSARPGGFNQPQHF. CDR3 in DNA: TGCAGTGCTAGACCTGGGGGCTTCAATCAGCCCCAGCATTTT.

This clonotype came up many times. The CDR3 protein is CASSSSGQGVPRLASYEQYF. As DNA, the CDR3 is TGTGCCAGCAGCTCTTCGGGACAGGGAGTCCCTCGACTAGCTTCCTACGAGCAGTACTTC. The genes are TRBV5-5 and TRBJ2-7, with 9 positions matching TRBD1. Germline V CDR1 and CDR2: SGHKS, YYEKEE (reference sequence). The J segment lost 1 base and the V segment lost 3 bases, leaving 20 bases of the junction unmatched. This CDR3 has 20 residues.

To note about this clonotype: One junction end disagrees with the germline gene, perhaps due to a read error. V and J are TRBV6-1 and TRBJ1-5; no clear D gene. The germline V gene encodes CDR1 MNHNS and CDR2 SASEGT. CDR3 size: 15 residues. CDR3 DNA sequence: TGTGCCAGCAAGTCCGGGCTTCAAAGCAATCAGCCCCGGCATTTT. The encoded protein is CASKSGLQSNQPRHF.

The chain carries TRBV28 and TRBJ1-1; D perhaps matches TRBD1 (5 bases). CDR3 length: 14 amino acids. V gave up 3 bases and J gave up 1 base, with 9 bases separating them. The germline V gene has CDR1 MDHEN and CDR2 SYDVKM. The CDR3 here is CASSFQGRNTEAFF. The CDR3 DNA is TGTGCCAGCAGTTTCCAGGGACGGAACACTGAAGCTTTCTTT.

The CDR3 is CASRSSGNTIYF. The CDR3 bases are TGTGCCAGCAGAAGCTCTGGAAACACCATATATTTT. The V and J genes are TRBV2 and TRBJ1-3; no clear D gene. Per the germline V gene, CDR1 is SNHLY and CDR2 is FYNNEI. V lost 6 bases, J lost 0 bases, and 3 bases lay in between. The CDR3 runs to 12 residues.

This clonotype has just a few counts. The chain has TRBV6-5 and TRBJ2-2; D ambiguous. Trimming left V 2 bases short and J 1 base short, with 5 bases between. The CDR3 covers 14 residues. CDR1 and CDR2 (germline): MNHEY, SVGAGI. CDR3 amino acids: CASSYTRNTGELFF. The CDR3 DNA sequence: TGTGCCAGCAGTTACACCCGGAACACCGGGGAGCTGTTTTTT.

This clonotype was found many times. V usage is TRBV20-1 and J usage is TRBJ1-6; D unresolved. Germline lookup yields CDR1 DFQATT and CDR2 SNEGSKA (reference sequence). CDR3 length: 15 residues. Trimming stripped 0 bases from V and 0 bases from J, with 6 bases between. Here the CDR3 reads CSARDGSSYNSPLHF. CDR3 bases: TGCAGTGCTAGAGATGGTAGCTCCTATAATTCACCCCTCCACTTT.

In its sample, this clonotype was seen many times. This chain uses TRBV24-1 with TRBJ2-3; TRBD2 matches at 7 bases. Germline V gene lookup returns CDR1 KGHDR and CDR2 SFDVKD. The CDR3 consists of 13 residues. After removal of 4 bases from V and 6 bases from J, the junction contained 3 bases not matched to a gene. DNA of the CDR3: TGTGCCACCAGTGAGGGAGGGATGGATACGCAGTATTTT. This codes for CATSEGGMDTQYF.

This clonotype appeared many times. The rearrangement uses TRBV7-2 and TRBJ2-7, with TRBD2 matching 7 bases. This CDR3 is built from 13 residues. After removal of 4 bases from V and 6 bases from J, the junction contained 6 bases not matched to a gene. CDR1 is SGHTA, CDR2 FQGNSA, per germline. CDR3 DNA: TGTGCCAGCAGCTCAATGGCGGGAGTCGAGCAGTACTTC. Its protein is CASSSMAGVEQYF.

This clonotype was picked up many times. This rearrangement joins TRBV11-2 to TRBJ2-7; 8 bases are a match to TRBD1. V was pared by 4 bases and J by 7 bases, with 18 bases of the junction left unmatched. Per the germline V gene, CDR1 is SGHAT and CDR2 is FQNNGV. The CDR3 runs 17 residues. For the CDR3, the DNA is TGTGCCAGCAGCTCTCCCTTCTCCGGACAGGGAAGGAAAGAGCAGTACTTC. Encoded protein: CASSSPFSGQGRKEQYF. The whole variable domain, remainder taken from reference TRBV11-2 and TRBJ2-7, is EAGVAQSPRYKIIEKRQSVAFWCNPISGHATLYWYQQILGQGPKLLIQFQNNGVVDDSQLPKDRFSAERLKGVDSTLKIQPAKLEDSAVYLCASSSPFSGQGRKEQYFGPGTRLTVT.

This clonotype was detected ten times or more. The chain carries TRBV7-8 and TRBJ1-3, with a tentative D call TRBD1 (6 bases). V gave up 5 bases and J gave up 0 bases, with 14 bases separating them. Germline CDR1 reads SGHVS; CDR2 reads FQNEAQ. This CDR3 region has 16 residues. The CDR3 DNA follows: TGTGCCAGCAGCCCGAACAGGGACCGCTCTGGAAACACCATATATTTT. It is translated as CASSPNRDRSGNTIYF.

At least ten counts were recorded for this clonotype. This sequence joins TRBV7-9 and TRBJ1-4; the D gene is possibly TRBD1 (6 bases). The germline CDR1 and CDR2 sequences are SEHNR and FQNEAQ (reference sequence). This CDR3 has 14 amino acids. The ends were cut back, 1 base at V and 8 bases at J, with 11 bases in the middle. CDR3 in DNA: TGTGCCAGCAGCTTAGGAGCAGGGGACGAAAAACTGTTTTTT. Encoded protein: CASSLGAGDEKLFF.

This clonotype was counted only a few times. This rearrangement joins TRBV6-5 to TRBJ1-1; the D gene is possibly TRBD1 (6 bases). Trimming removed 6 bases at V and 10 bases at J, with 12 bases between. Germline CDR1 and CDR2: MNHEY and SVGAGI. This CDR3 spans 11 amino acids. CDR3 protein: CASSFQGTAFF. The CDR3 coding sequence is TGTGCCAGCAGCTTCCAGGGGACAGCTTTCTTT.

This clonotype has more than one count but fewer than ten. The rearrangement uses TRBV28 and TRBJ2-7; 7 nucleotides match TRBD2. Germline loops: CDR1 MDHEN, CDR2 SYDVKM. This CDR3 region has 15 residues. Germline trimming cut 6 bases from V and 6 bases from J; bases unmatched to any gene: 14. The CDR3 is CASRTGGSGTSEQYF. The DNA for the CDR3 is TGTGCCAGCAGGACTGGCGGGAGTGGGACCAGCGAGCAGTACTTC.

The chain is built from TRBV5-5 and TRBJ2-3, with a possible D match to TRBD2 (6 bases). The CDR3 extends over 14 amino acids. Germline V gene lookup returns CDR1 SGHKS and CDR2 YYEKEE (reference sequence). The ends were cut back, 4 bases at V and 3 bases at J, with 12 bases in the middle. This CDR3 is CASSPTSTTDTQYF. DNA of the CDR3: TGTGCCAGCAGCCCAACTAGCACGACAGATACGCAGTATTTT.

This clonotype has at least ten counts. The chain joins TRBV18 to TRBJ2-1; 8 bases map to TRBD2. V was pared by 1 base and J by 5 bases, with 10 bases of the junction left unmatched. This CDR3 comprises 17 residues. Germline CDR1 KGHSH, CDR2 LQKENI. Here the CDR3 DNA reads TGTGCCAGCTCACCACTCTCCGGGAGGGCGCTGAACAATGAGCAGTTCTTC. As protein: CASSPLSGRALNNEQFF.